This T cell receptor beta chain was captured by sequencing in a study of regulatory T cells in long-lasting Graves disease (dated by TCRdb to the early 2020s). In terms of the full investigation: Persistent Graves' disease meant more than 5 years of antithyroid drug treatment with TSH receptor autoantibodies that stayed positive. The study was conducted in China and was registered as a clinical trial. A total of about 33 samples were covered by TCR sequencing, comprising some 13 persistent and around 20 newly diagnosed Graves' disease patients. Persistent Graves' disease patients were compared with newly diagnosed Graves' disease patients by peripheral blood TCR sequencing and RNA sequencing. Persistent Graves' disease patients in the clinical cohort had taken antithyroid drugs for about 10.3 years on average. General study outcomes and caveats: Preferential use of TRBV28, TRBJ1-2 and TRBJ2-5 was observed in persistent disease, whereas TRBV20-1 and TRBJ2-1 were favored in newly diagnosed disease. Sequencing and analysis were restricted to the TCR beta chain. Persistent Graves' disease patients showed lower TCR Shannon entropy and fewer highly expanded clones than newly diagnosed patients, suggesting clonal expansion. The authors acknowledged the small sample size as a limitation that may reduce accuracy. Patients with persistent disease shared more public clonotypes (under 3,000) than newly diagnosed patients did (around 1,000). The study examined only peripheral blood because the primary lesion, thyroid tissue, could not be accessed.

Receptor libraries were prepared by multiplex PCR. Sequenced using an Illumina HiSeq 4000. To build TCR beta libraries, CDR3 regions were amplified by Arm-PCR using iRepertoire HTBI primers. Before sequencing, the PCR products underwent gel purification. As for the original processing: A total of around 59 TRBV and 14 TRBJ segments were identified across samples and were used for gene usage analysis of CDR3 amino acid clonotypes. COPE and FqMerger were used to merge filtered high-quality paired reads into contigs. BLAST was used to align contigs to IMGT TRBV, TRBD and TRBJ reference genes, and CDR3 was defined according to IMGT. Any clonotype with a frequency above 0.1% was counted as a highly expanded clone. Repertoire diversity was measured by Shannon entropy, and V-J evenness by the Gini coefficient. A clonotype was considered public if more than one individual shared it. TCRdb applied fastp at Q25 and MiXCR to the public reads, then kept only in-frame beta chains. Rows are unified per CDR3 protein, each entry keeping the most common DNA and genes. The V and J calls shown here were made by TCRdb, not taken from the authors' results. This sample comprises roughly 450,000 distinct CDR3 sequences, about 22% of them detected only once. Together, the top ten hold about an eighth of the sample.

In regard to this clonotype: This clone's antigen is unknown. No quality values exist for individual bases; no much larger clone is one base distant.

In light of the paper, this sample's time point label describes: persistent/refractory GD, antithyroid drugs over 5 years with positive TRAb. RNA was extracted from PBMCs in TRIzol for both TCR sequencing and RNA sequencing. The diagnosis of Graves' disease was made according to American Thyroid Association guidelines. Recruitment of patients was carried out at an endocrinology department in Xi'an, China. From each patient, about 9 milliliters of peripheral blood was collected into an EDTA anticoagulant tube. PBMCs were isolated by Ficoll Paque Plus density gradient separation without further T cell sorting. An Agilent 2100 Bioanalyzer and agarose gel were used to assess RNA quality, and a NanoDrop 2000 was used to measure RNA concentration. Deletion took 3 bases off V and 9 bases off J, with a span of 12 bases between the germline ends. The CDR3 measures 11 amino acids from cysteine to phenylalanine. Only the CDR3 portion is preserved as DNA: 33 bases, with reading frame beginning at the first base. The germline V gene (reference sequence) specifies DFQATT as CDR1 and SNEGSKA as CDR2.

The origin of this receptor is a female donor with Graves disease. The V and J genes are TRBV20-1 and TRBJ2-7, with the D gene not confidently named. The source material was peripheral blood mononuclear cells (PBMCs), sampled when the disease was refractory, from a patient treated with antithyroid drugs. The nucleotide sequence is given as TGCAGTGCTAGTTTGGGCCCGAGGCAGTACTTC. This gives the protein CSASLGPRQYF.